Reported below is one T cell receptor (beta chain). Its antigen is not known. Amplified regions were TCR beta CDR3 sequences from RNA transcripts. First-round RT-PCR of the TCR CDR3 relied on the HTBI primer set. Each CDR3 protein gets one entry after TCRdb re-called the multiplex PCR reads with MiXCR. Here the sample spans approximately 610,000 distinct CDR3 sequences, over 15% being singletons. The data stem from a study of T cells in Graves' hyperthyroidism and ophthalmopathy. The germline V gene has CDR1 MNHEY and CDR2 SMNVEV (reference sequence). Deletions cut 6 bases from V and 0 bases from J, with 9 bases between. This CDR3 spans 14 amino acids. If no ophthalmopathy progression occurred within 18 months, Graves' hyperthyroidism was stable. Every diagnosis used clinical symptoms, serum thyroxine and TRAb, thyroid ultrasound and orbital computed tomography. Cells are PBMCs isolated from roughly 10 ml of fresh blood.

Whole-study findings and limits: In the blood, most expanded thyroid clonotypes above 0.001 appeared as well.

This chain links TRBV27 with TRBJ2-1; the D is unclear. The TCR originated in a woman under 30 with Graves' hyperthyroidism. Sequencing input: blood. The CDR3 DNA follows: TGTGCCAGCAGCGGAGAGAGCTCCTACAATGAGCAGTTCTTC. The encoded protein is CASSGESSYNEQFF.